These T cell receptor beta chains were read from a single sample in a study of blood T cell repertoires in COVID-19. Produced via immunoSEQ multiplex PCR; TCRdb's table is partial and in-frame only. The sample lists 100,000 to 150,000 clones, about 70% occurring once. Sequenced sample: peripheral blood. The receptor set was obtained from an elderly man with COVID-19, enrolled during active disease. The conserved cysteine and the conserved F or W are not part of the CDR3 here. Fields, in order: J gene, V gene, D gene, CDR3 protein. The D gene is left open where the match is weak.

TRBJ2-5,TRBV19,TRBD1,ASSPGQVQETQY
TRBJ2-1,TRBV15,NA,ATSSSRGTYNEQF
TRBJ1-4,TRBV7-9,TRBD1,ASSLPTGGDEKLF
TRBJ1-2,TRBV30,NA,AWTTTSGNYGYT
TRBJ2-5,TRBV2,TRBD2,ASNGGETQY
TRBJ1-5,TRBV19,NA,ASSPPGSLGNQPQH
TRBJ2-7,TRBV5-1,TRBD1,ASSLGQGAVEQY
TRBJ1-6,TRBV19,NA,ASSIGMGRSPLH
TRBJ2-5,TRBV2,NA,ASSVGLGETQY
TRBJ2-5,TRBV6-5,TRBD2,ASSVGGLPQY
TRBJ2-5,TRBV5-1,NA,ASSPLGAGDAETQY
TRBJ1-3,TRBV12-3/TRBV12-4,NA,ASSLAEGDTIY
TRBJ1-2,TRBV5-4,NA,ASSTGNYGYT
TRBJ2-1,TRBV19,TRBD2,ASSIALAGNEQF
TRBJ1-1,TRBV19,NA,ASSRKAGAGNTEAF
TRBJ2-3,TRBV5-1,TRBD1,ASRSGTELADTQY
TRBJ1-4,TRBV7-8,NA,ASSPGRALNGEKLF
TRBJ2-5,TRBV9,TRBD2,ASSVRPGTSGSLSGQETQY
TRBJ2-3,TRBV4-3,TRBD2,ASSQDMWWLAGSTDTQY
TRBJ2-7,TRBV29-1,NA,SITSMGEQY
TRBJ2-7,TRBV10-1,TRBD1,ASSDGQGDEQY
TRBJ2-7,TRBV27,TRBD2,ASSLGLAGNYEQY
TRBJ2-5,TRBV10-3,TRBD2,AISEPQAGQETQY
TRBJ2-1,TRBV28,TRBD1,ASSRDRERNEQF
TRBJ2-7,TRBV5-1,NA,ASSSKEGFGYEQY
TRBJ2-7,TRBV28,NA,ASMFGGSYEQY
TRBJ2-3,TRBV10-3,NA,AISESKGVTDTQY
TRBJ2-7,TRBV28,TRBD2,ASGRGDRYEQY
TRBJ1-5,TRBV21-1,NA,ASSKEEQGGQPQH
TRBJ2-5,TRBV2,TRBD2,ASSGRLAGAY